Sequencing of this TCR beta chain was carried out in a study of a mutant IDH1 vaccine in newly diagnosed glioma. Study as a whole: Either 4-6 weeks after radiotherapy alone or alongside temozolomide, vaccination was begun. Patients' prior therapy spanned radiotherapy, temozolomide, or both; most underwent both. Overall study findings and caveats: Apparently unrelated to pseudoprogression were changes in the top peripheral T cell clonotypes.

Details on this clone: Its antigen is as yet unknown.

The time point: week 23, last vaccination. Doses of 300 ug of mutant IDH1 20-mer peptide were given with topical imiquimod. Each donor presented with a new WHO grade 3 or 4 astrocytoma that tested IDH1-mutant and showed ATRX loss. The CDR3 runs to 14 residues. Produced via immunoSEQ multiplex PCR; TCRdb's table is partial and in-frame only. The sample has 77,000 or so clones, approximately 85% seen once. This sequence was found in a woman aged 50 to 65 with glioma. The V call is TRBV21-1, the J call TRBJ1-6. TRBV21-1 is shown as a pseudogene. This sample comprised PBMCs, obtained from a glioma patient whose treatment included an IDH1 peptide vaccine. CDR3 loop: CASSNYGEGSPLHF. As DNA, the CDR3 is TGTGCCAGCAGCAATTATGGTGAAGGCTCACCCCTCCACTTT.